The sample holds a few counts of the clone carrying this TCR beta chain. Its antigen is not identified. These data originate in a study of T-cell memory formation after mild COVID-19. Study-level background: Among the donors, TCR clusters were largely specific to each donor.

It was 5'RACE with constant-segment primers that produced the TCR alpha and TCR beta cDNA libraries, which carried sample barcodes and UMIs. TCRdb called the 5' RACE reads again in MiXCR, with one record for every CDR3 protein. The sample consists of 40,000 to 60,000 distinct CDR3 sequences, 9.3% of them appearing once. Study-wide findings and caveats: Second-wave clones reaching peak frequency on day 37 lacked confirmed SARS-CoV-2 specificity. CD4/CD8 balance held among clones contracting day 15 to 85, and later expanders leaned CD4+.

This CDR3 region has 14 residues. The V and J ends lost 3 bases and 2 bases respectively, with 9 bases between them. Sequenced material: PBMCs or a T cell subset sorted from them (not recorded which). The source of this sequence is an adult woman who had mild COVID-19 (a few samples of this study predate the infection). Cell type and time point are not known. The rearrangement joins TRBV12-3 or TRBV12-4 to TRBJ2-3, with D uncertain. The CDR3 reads CASSFESPTDTQYF. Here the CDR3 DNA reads TGTGCCAGCAGTTTTGAATCCCCCACAGATACGCAGTATTTT.